Reported below is one TCR beta chain. Antigen specificity is unknown. Other DNA sequences within the sample encode an identical CDR3. Per germline, CDR1 SGDLS and CDR2 YYNGEE. Trimming took 1 base from V and 4 from J; bases not matched to a gene: 1. The CDR3 totals 13 residues. 13 Jbeta primers and 60 Vbeta primers were used for the PCR. The assay was immunoSEQ multiplex PCR, and TCRdb's table has in-frame clones only and misses some. The sample carries approximately 140,000 clones, 73% recorded once. The entry originates in a study of cytomegalovirus exposure and HLA in healthy donors. Broader study findings: TRBV6-2, TRBV6-3 and other indistinguishable V segments were excluded. Apparent HLA restriction characterized most CMV-associated TCR beta chains in a later analysis.

The specimen sequenced was PBMCs. The rearrangement links TRBV9 to TRBJ1-1, with 7 positions matching TRBD1. The sequence came from a woman between 35 and 50 years old in good health and CMV-seronegative. The CDR3 nucleotides are TGTGCCAGCAGCGTACAGGGGGGCACTGAAGCTTTCTTT. This gives the protein CASSVQGGTEAFF.